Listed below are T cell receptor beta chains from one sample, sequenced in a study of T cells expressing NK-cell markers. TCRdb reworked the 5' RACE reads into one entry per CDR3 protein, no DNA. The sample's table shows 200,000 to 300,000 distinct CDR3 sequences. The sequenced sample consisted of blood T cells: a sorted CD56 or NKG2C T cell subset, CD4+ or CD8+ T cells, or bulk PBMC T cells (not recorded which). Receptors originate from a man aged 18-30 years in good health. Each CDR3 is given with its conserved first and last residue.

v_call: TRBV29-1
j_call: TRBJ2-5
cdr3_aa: CSTMGTEETQYF

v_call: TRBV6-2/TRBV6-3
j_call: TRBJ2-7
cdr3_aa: CASRRREAPYEQYF

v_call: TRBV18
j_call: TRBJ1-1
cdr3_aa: CASSAIQGGYTEAFF

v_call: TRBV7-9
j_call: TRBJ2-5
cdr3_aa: CASSLVWTEEETQYF

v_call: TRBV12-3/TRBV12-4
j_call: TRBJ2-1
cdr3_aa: CASSSGGAEQFF

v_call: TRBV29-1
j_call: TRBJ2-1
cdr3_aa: CSVEGTKSSYNEQFF

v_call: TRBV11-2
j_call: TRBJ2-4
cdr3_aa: CASSALDKRHIQYF

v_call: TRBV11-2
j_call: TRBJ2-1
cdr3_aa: CASSLDLAGVYNEQFF

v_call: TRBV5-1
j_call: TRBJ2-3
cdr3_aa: CASSRWETTDTQYF

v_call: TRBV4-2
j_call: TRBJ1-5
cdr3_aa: CASSQGNNQPQHF

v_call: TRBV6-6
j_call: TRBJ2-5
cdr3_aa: CASSYSAGETQYF

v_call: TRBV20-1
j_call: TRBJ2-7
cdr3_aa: CSAFIAGVAYEQYF

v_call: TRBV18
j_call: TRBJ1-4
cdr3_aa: CASSRGQTATNEKLFF

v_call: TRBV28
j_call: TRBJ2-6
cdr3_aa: CASSTTGFSSGANVLTF

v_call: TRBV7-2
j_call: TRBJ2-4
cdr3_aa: CASSASRLAGPVKNIQYF

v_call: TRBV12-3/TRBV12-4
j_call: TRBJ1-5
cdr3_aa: CASSLAMRGSNQPQHF

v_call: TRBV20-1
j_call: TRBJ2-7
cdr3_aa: CSARAIATSGYEQYF

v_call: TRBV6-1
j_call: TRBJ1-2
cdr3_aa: CASSEGQGALYGYTF

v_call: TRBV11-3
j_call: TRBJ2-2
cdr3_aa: CASSSPGSETGELFF

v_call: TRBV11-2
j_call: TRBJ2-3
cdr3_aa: CASSLVERSTDTQYF

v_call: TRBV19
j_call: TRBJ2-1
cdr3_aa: CASNAGGPGNEQFF

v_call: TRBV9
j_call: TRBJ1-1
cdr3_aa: CASSVDVTGGMNTEAFF

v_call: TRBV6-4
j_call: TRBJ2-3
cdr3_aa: CASSPYGQGGDTQYF

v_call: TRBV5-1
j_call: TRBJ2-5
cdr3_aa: CASSPGGGNSQETQYF